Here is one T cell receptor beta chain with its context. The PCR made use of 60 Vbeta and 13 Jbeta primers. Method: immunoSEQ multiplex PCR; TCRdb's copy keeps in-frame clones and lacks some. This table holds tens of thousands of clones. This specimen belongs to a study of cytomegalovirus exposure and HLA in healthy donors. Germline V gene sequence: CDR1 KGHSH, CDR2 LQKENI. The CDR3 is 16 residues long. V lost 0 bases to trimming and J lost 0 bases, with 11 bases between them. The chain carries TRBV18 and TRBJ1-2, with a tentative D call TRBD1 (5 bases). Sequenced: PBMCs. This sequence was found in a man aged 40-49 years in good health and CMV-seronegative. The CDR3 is CASSPPRTTTNYGYTF. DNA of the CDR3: TGTGCCAGCTCACCACCGAGGACAACGACTAACTATGGCTACACCTTC.